Below are 14 T cell receptor beta chains sequenced from a single sample in a study of human T cells and chemical hapten exposure. TCRdb analysed the RACE reads with MiXCR anew, one entry per CDR3 protein. Among tens of thousands of distinct CDR3 sequences listed, approximately 9% were seen once. As for time point: patch test 2, 6 weeks after DPC sensitization. Described treatment: therapeutic diphenylcyclopropenone sensitization with weekly scalp DPC. The specimen comprised whole blood, sampled in connection with sensitization to the hapten diphenylcyclopropenone (DPC). These receptors all come from a woman between 50 and 59 years old with alopecia areata. Some clones in this sample may be carry-over from other donors' samples.

Regarding this clonotype: A much larger clone lies a single base off, so this may be a read error. The rearrangement links TRBV29-1 to TRBJ1-5; D unresolved. The V end was cut by 8 bases, the J end by 0 bases, with 14 bases between. There are 14 residues in the CDR3. The germline gives CDR1 SQVTM, CDR2 ANQGSEA. This CDR3 reads CSTRKTYSNQPQHF. In DNA, the CDR3 is TGCAGCACCCGAAAGACTTATAGCAATCAGCCCCAGCATTTT.

This clonotype was detected ten times or more. V usage is TRBV6-5 and J usage is TRBJ2-7, with D possibly being TRBD1 (6 bases). Trimming removed 5 bases at V and 5 bases at J, with 7 bases between. Per the germline V gene, CDR1 is MNHEY and CDR2 is SVGAGI. This CDR3 region has 11 residues. As DNA, the CDR3 is TGTGCCAGCAGTGCAGGGGACGAGCAGTACTTC. Amino acids: CASSAGDEQYF.

V is TRBV20-1 and J is TRBJ2-5, with a weak D call TRBD2 (7 bases). Per the germline V gene, CDR1 is DFQATT and CDR2 is SNEGSKA (reference sequence). CDR3 length: 15 residues. The germline V and J ends were trimmed by 0 bases and 3 bases, with 14 bases remaining between them. CDR3 sequence (DNA): TGCAGTGCTAGAGATAGGGGGGGGACTAAAGAGACCCAGTACTTC. Translation: CSARDRGGTKETQYF.

At least ten counts were recorded for this clonotype. This sequence joins TRBV6-5 and TRBJ2-4; D might be TRBD2 (6 bases). The ends were cut back, 6 bases at V and 13 bases at J, with 16 bases in the middle. The CDR3 spans 12 residues. Germline values: CDR1 MNHEY, CDR2 SVGAGI. The CDR3 region is CASRRTAGPQYF. CDR3 bases: TGTGCCAGCAGGAGGACTGCGGGACCGCAGTACTTC.

This clonotype was seen only a few times. V is TRBV15 and J is TRBJ1-5; 7 bases map to TRBD1. Trimming cost V 0 bases and J 7 bases; bases outside gene matches: 6. The CDR3 is 15 amino acids. The germline V gene has CDR1 LNHNV and CDR2 YYDKDF (reference sequence). The CDR3 DNA reads TGTGCCACCAGCAGAGACACAGGGGCCGGGCAGCCCCAGCATTTT. Protein sequence: CATSRDTGAGQPQHF.

This chain joins TRBV7-6 and TRBJ2-7, with a possible D match to TRBD1 (5 bases). The CDR3 spans 11 residues. CDR1 is SGHVS and CDR2 is FNYEAQ in the germline V gene. Trimming pared 5 bases from V and 3 bases from J, leaving 5 bases between. In DNA, the CDR3 is TGTGCCAGCAGCGACAGCTACGAGCAGTACTTC. Amino acid sequence: CASSDSYEQYF.

This clonotype was found many times. The rearrangement uses TRBV10-1 and TRBJ2-7, with 9 positions matching TRBD1. V dropped 6 bases and J dropped 3; count of bases not matched to a gene: 3. CDR3 length: 13 amino acids. CDR1 and CDR2 from the germline V gene are WNHNN and SYGVQD (reference sequence). The CDR3 here is CASRTGGNYEQYF. As DNA, the CDR3 is TGCGCCAGCAGGACAGGGGGAAACTACGAGCAGTACTTC.

This clonotype was recorded many times. The rearrangement joins TRBV12-3 or TRBV12-4 to TRBJ1-1; 7 bases align to TRBD1. The CDR3 loop spans 14 amino acids. V lost 6 bases, J lost 0 bases, and 4 bases stayed unmatched. In DNA form, the CDR3 reads TGTGCCAGCAGAGCCGGGACAGTGAACACTGAAGCTTTCTTT. It yields the protein CASRAGTVNTEAFF.

About this clonotype: A much larger clone differs by one base, so this may be a read error. CDR3: CSAAQDLQETQYF. Here the CDR3 DNA reads TGCAGCGCCGCCCAGGACTTGCAAGAGACCCAGTACTTC. The rearrangement uses TRBV29-1 and TRBJ2-5, with D possibly being TRBD2 (5 bases). The CDR3 runs 13 residues. Trimming removed 7 bases at V and 2 bases at J, with 14 bases between. Germline assignment: CDR1 SQVTM and CDR2 ANQGSEA.

This clonotype appeared a few times. J is TRBJ2-3 and V is TRBV28; 8 bases are shared with TRBD2. Trimming took 4 bases from V and 2 from J; bases not matched to a gene: 11. Germline V lookup: CDR1 MDHEN, CDR2 SYDVKM. The CDR3 spans 17 residues. Written as DNA, the CDR3 is TGTGCCAGCAGTTCTCCCTCTGGCGGGAGGTTCACAGATACGCAGTATTTT. Encoded protein: CASSSPSGGRFTDTQYF. The full variable domain, rest sourced from reference TRBV28 and TRBJ2-3, is DVKVTQSSRYLVKRTGEKVFLECVQDMDHENMFWYRQDPGLGLRLIYFSYDVKMKEKGDIPEGYSVSREKKERFSLILESASTNQTSMYLCASSSPSGGRFTDTQYFGPGTRLTVL.

This clonotype was seen repeatedly, ten times or more. V and J are TRBV15 and TRBJ2-7; D might be TRBD1 (6 bases). The V end lost 1 base, the J end lost 7 bases, and 8 bases lay between the germline ends. CDR3 size: 12 residues. Per germline, CDR1 LNHNV and CDR2 YYDKDF (reference sequence). CDR3 DNA: TGTGCCACCAGCAGAGTACAGGGAGAGCAGTACTTC. Protein product: CATSRVQGEQYF.

The chain is built from TRBV7-2 and TRBJ2-5, with 8 bases identical to TRBD1. This CDR3 has 16 amino acids. Germline trimming cut 2 bases from V and 5 bases from J; bases unmatched to any gene: 10. CDR1 SGHTA and CDR2 FQGNSA come from the germline V gene. CDR3 DNA sequence: TGTGCCAGCAGCTTAATAGGGACAGGAGCCCTCGAGACCCAGTACTTC. This codes for CASSLIGTGALETQYF.

In this sample, this clonotype turned up a few times. The J gene is TRBJ2-2, the V gene TRBV7-8; D is uncertain. Germline CDR1 and CDR2: SGHVS and FQNEAQ. Between the trimmed V and J ends, which lost 2 bases and 8 bases, there was a span of 9 bases. This CDR3 has 13 residues. CDR3 bases: TGTGCCAGCAGCTTACAGGCCGTAGGGGAGCTGTTTTTT. Amino acids: CASSLQAVGELFF.

The chain has TRBV6-1 and TRBJ1-5; D is uncertain. This CDR3 spans 11 amino acids. Germline V gives CDR1 MNHNS, CDR2 SASEGT. Trimming took off 6 bases at V and 3 bases at J, with 3 bases between the two ends. The CDR3 region is CASRLNQPQHF. CDR3 in DNA: TGTGCCAGCAGGCTCAATCAGCCCCAGCATTTT.